The clone carrying this TCR beta chain appeared a few times. What it binds is not known. The sample comes from a study of CD8 T cells in Susac syndrome. Overall study: Patients with Susac syndrome had blood drawn and were at that point therapy-naive, on corticosteroids, or on intravenous immunoglobulin alone.

With random hexamers, about 0.5 to 1 ug RNA was reverse transcribed. Multiplex PCR with immunoSEQ amplified the TCR beta CDR3 across 54 Vbeta and 13 Jbeta. TCRdb called the immunoSEQ multiplex PCR reads again in MiXCR, with one record for every CDR3 protein. The sample shows approximately 25,000 distinct CDR3 sequences, approximately 92% of them seen only once. Findings and limits, study-wide: Total CD8+ repertoires held some 16 Susac-specific public clones, while CD8+ TEMRA repertoires held a few.

The germline V gene encodes CDR1 SGHRS and CDR2 YFSETQ. V dropped 0 bases and J dropped 2; count of bases not matched to a gene: 0. This CDR3 region has 14 residues. The chain uses TRBV5-1 and TRBJ2-7; 9 bases agree with TRBD2. The sequenced sample consisted of CD8+ T cells from PBMCs. This receptor was identified in a human donor with Susac syndrome. CDR3 DNA: TGCGCCAGCAGCTTGGTAGCGGGGGCCTACGAGCAGTACTTC. It translates to CASSLVAGAYEQYF.